A single sample is the source of the 9 T cell receptor beta chains below, sequenced in a study of T cells after somatic rescue of genetic block. Generated by immunoSEQ multiplex PCR, the TCRdb table keeps only in-frame clones and is missing some. There are just over 14,000 clones in the sample; more than 65% occur only once, and 14% lies in the top ten. Input material: peripheral blood mononuclear cells (PBMCs). The receptors shown here come from a boy aged 5 to 17.

This clone was detected once. The chain couples TRBV6-1 to TRBJ2-5, with 9 bases fitting TRBD2. With V trimmed by 6 bases and J by 5 bases, 4 bases remained unmatched. Germline V lookup: CDR1 MNHNS, CDR2 SASEGT. This CDR3 has 13 amino acids. CDR3 residues: CASSSGLAETQYF. The DNA for the CDR3 is TGTGCCAGCAGCTCTGGACTAGCGGAGACCCAGTACTTC.

The chain couples TRBV2 to TRBJ2-5; TRBD1 agrees at 10 bases. The ends lost 5 bases at V and 1 base at J; junction bases unmatched: 7. The CDR3 has 16 residues. Germline V gene lookup returns CDR1 SNHLY and CDR2 FYNNEI. For the CDR3, the DNA is TGTGCCAGCAGTTTTGCGGGACAGGGGTCCCAAGAGACCCAGTACTTC. It translates to CASSFAGQGSQETQYF.

This sequence joins TRBV2 and TRBJ2-7; TRBD2 aligns across 7 bases. The germline V gene has CDR1 SNHLY and CDR2 FYNNEI. The length of the CDR3 is 16 residues. V lost 3 bases, J lost 3 bases, and 11 bases stayed unmatched. CDR3 in DNA: TGTGCCAGCAGTGAGCCGGGAGGCGAGTCTCTCTACGAGCAGTACTTC. This encodes CASSEPGGESLYEQYF.

This clone appeared a few times. This chain connects TRBV29-1 to TRBJ1-1; D gene uncertain. This CDR3 is built from 11 residues. V gave up 7 bases and J gave up 8 bases, with 14 bases separating them. The germline V gene encodes CDR1 SQVTM and CDR2 ANQGSEA. CDR3 amino acids: CSDLPWIEAFF. As DNA, the CDR3 is TGCAGCGACCTTCCCTGGATCGAAGCTTTCTTT.

This clone was counted once. The chain links TRBV15 to TRBJ2-5; TRBD2 aligns across 7 bases. Trimming removed 5 bases from V and 2 bases from J; junction bases left unmatched: 11. This CDR3 is built from 16 residues. CDR1 and CDR2 from the germline V gene are LNHNV and YYDKDF (reference sequence). The CDR3 region has the DNA TGTGCCACCAGCGGGACTGGGACTACGTATCAAGAGACCCAGTACTTC. This gives the protein CATSGTGTTYQETQYF.

V and J are TRBV6-5 and TRBJ2-5, with TRBD1 identical over 9 bases. This CDR3 region has 15 residues. Trimming at V came to 2 bases and at J to 5 bases, leaving 6 bases not matched to a gene. Germline V gene data show CDR1 as MNHEY and CDR2 as SVGAGI. The CDR3 coding sequence is TGTGCCAGCAGTTACACCTACAGGGGGCAGGAGACCCAGTACTTC. As protein: CASSYTYRGQETQYF.

The chain employs TRBV14 and TRBJ2-1; 15 bases line up with TRBD2. The CDR3 loop spans 16 amino acids. V lost 4 bases and J lost 9; bases outside the gene matches: 7. Germline assignment: CDR1 SGHDN and CDR2 FVKESK. CDR3 DNA: TGTGCCAGCAGCCGAGGACTAGCGGGAGGGAGGGTTGAGCAGTTCTTC. Its translation: CASSRGLAGGRVEQFF.

The chain is built from TRBV7-9 and TRBJ1-1; 9 bases are shared with TRBD1. The germline V gene encodes CDR1 SEHNR and CDR2 FQNEAQ (reference sequence). The CDR3 sequence is 15 residues long. With V trimmed by 5 bases and J by 0 bases, 4 bases remained unmatched. CDR3 nucleotides: TGTGCCAGCAGCCACGGACAGGGGATGAACACTGAAGCTTTCTTT. Translating it yields CASSHGQGMNTEAFF.

This clone was seen only once. The rearrangement uses TRBV30 and TRBJ2-1, with 7 bases identical to TRBD2. Per the germline V gene, CDR1 is GTSNPN and CDR2 is SVGIG (reference sequence). V lost 0 bases and J lost 3; bases outside the gene matches: 5. The length of the CDR3 is 15 residues. DNA for the CDR3: TGTGCCTGGAGTGTAGTGGGGAGGGACTACAATGAGCAGTTCTTC. Protein sequence: CAWSVVGRDYNEQFF.